This T cell receptor beta chain originates from a study of Tregs in tolerant kidney transplant recipients. Method: immunoSEQ multiplex PCR; TCRdb's copy keeps in-frame clones and lacks some. The sample holds approximately 52,000 clones. V was pared by 3 bases and J by 3 bases, with 4 bases of the junction left unmatched. This CDR3 has 13 amino acids. The germline gives CDR1 DFQATT, CDR2 SNEGSKA (reference sequence). Comment on this clone: The read is 3 residues too short to cover the CDR3 end, so that end is filled in from the germline J gene.

The sequencing used CD4+ T cells from blood, collected before the transplant. The clonotype originates from a human donor who received a combined kidney and bone marrow transplant. The chain has TRBV20-1 and TRBJ2-7, with 8 nucleotides matching TRBD2. CDR3 region: CSARSGSNYEQYF. The sequenced CDR3 bases are TGCAGTGCTAGGAGCGGGAGTAACTACGAG.